These 24 T cell receptor beta chains were all obtained from the same sample, sequenced in a study of blood T cell repertoires in COVID-19. Generated by immunoSEQ multiplex PCR, the TCRdb table keeps only in-frame clones and is missing some. This table holds around 68,000 clones, less than 90% found once. Input material: peripheral blood. The receptors come from a man aged 80 or over with acute or convalescent COVID-19.

The chain links TRBV6-6 to TRBJ1-6; D unresolved. V lost 8 bases to trimming and J lost 7 bases, with 9 bases between them. CDR1 and CDR2 from the germline V gene are MNHNY and SVGAGI (reference sequence). There are 12 residues in the CDR3. The CDR3 spells CASRGKNSPLHF. The CDR3 coding sequence is TGTGCCAGCCGAGGGAAAAATTCACCCCTCCACTTT.

The chain is built from TRBV6-2 or TRBV6-3 and TRBJ2-7; the D is unclear. The CDR3 spans 13 residues. Trimming pared 0 bases from V and 5 bases from J, leaving 8 bases between. Germline CDR1 MNHEY, CDR2 SVGEGT. CDR3 nucleotides: TGTGCCAGCAGTTACTCGACCCGGGACGAGCAGTACTTC. It translates to CASSYSTRDEQYF.

The chain is built from TRBV19 and TRBJ1-4; D might be TRBD1 (5 bases). CDR3 length equals 13 residues. CDR1 is LNHDA, CDR2 SQIVND, per germline (reference sequence). V shed 6 bases and J shed 5 bases, with 10 bases lying between them. The CDR3 region is CASRRDGNEKLFF. Here the CDR3 DNA reads TGTGCCAGTAGGCGGGACGGGAATGAAAAACTGTTTTTT.

The chain employs TRBV30 and TRBJ2-2, with 7 bases that match TRBD1. Per the germline V gene, CDR1 is GTSNPN and CDR2 is SVGIG (reference sequence). The CDR3 has 14 amino acids. CDR3: CARRDRANTGELFF. The CDR3 DNA follows: TGTGCGCGCCGGGACAGAGCGAACACCGGGGAGCTGTTTTTT. The full variable domain, completed using reference TRBV30 and TRBJ2-2, is SQTIHQWPATLVQPVGSPLSLECTVEGTSNPNLYWYRQAAGRGLQLLFYSVGIGQISSEVPQNLSASRPQDRQFILSSKKLLLSDSGFYLCARRDRANTGELFFGEGSRLTVL.

This clone was seen once. This chain links TRBV2 with TRBJ2-1, with 8 bases fitting TRBD2. V lost 5 bases and J lost 2; bases outside the gene matches: 5. The CDR3 totals 15 residues. Germline loops: CDR1 SNHLY, CDR2 FYNNEI. Here the CDR3 reads CASSPIAGPYNEQFF. CDR3 bases: TGTGCCAGCAGTCCAATAGCGGGACCCTACAATGAGCAGTTCTTC.

V gene TRBV19 combines with J gene TRBJ2-4; TRBD1 might be the D (5 bases). Trimming shortened V by 6 bases and J by 0 bases, and 15 bases separated the two germline ends. Germline CDR1 and CDR2: LNHDA and SQIVND (reference sequence). CDR3 length: 16 amino acids. The CDR3 DNA sequence: TGTGCCAGTAGCGACGACAGCCGACTAGCCAAAAACATTCAGTACTTC. This gives the protein CASSDDSRLAKNIQYF.

CDR3 region: CASSPGLAEGNYEQYF. In DNA, the CDR3 is TGTGCCAGCAGCCCCGGACTAGCGGAGGGAAACTACGAGCAGTACTTC. The chain links TRBV9 to TRBJ2-7, with 10 bases that match TRBD2. With V trimmed by 4 bases and J by 3 bases, 10 bases remained unmatched. The CDR3 has 16 amino acids. Germline CDR1 reads SGDLS; CDR2 reads YYNGEE.

The chain carries TRBV19 and TRBJ1-2; D is ambiguous. Germline CDR1 is LNHDA and CDR2 is SQIVND (reference sequence). This CDR3 is built from 14 residues. Trimming shortened V by 7 bases and J by 5 bases, and 17 bases separated the two germline ends. In DNA, the CDR3 is TGTGCCAGTACCGAGGGAGGTCGGAATTATGGCTACACCTTC. It encodes CASTEGGRNYGYTF.

The CDR3 region is CASGLVLGLSLYEQYF. As DNA, the CDR3 is TGTGCTAGTGGTTTGGTACTCGGACTATCGCTCTACGAGCAGTACTTC. The chain uses TRBV12-5 and TRBJ2-7; D is perhaps TRBD2 (6 bases). The CDR3 consists of 16 residues. The germline V gene encodes CDR1 LGHNT and CDR2 FRNRAP. With 0 bases removed from V and 3 bases from J, the gap between germline ends came to 15 bases.

CDR3 region: CASSFRDSNGYTF. CDR3 in DNA: TGTGCCAGCAGTTTCCGGGACAGCAATGGCTACACCTTC. The V gene is TRBV27, the J gene TRBJ1-2, with TRBD1 matching over 7 bases. Germline V CDR1 and CDR2: MNHEY, SMNVEV (reference sequence). The CDR3 has 13 amino acids. J was trimmed by 6 bases and V by 3 bases; bases with no gene match: 4.

The V call is TRBV11-3, the J call TRBJ2-1; tentative D call: TRBD1 (5 bases). The germline gives CDR1 SGHNT, CDR2 YENEEA. The CDR3 consists of 13 residues. The ends were cut back, 8 bases at V and 8 bases at J, with 16 bases in the middle. This CDR3 is CASESALRDEQFF. CDR3 DNA: TGTGCCAGCGAGTCGGCCCTCAGGGATGAGCAGTTCTTC. Full variable domain (rest looked up from reference TRBV11-3 and TRBJ2-1): EAGVVQSPRYKIIEKKQPVAFWCNPISGHNTLYWYLQNLGQGPELLIRYENEEAVDDSQLPKDRFSAERLKGVDSTLKIQPAELGDSAVYLCASESALRDEQFFGPGTRLTVL.

The chain has TRBV30 and TRBJ2-3; 9 bases map to TRBD2. The V and J ends lost 3 bases and 0 bases, in that order; junction bases with no gene match: 1. Germline values: CDR1 GTSNPN, CDR2 SVGIG (reference sequence). This CDR3 region has 14 residues. As DNA, the CDR3 is TGTGCCTGGAGGCTAGCGGGGAGCACAGATACGCAGTATTTT. Protein sequence: CAWRLAGSTDTQYF.

The chain joins TRBV10-1 to TRBJ1-4, with D perhaps matching TRBD1 (5 bases). The V gene's germline CDR1 is WNHNN and CDR2 SYGVQD (reference sequence). V lost 8 bases, J lost 3 bases, and 16 bases lay in between. The CDR3 length is 15 residues. Here the CDR3 reads CASDTRGRANEKLFF. For the CDR3, the DNA is TGCGCCAGCGATACAAGGGGAAGAGCTAATGAAAAACTGTTTTTT.

The rearrangement links TRBV11-1 to TRBJ2-3; D perhaps matches TRBD2 (7 bases). The germline V and J ends were trimmed by 4 bases and 2 bases, with 16 bases remaining between them. The CDR3 has 16 residues. Germline values: CDR1 SGHAT, CDR2 FQDESV (reference sequence). DNA of the CDR3: TGTGCCAGCAGCTCTAAGGGGGGGCGACTCACAGATACGCAGTATTTT. It codes for CASSSKGGRLTDTQYF.

This clone was picked up a small number of times. The chain uses TRBV5-1 and TRBJ1-3; weak D call: TRBD1 (5 bases). This CDR3 region has 15 residues. Germline lookup yields CDR1 SGHRS and CDR2 YFSETQ. Trimming took 4 bases from V and 9 from J, leaving 20 bases between them. CDR3 sequence: CASSRAGGGESTIYF. The DNA of the CDR3 is TGCGCCAGCAGCAGAGCCGGGGGAGGAGAGAGCACCATATATTTT.

This clone is a singleton in its sample. This chain connects TRBV2 to TRBJ2-5; 7 bases are shared with TRBD1. Losses at the gene ends were 4 bases for V and 9 bases for J; bases not matched to a gene: 14. Looked up from germline, CDR1 is SNHLY and CDR2 is FYNNEI. This CDR3 is built from 15 residues. CDR3 sequence: CASSADRASPTAQYF. The CDR3 region has the DNA TGTGCCAGCAGTGCCGACAGGGCCTCACCGACGGCCCAGTACTTC.

The chain couples TRBV4-1 to TRBJ1-3; D gene uncertain. The CDR3 is 16 amino acids. V dropped 1 base and J dropped 0 bases, with 10 bases sitting between them. From germline, CDR1 is MGHRA and CDR2 YSYEKL. CDR3 DNA: TGCGCCAGCAGCCAAGGATGGAGAAGCTCTGGAAACACCATATATTTT. Amino acid sequence: CASSQGWRSSGNTIYF.

V gene TRBV28 combines with J gene TRBJ2-7; 9 bases align to TRBD2. Unmatched junction bases numbered 4, after V lost 2 bases and J lost 2 bases. The germline CDR1 and CDR2 sequences are MDHEN and SYDVKM. The CDR3 has 15 amino acids. CDR3 nucleotide sequence: TGTGCCAGCAGTTTAGCTAGCGGGGCCCCCTACGAGCAGTACTTC. Translated: CASSLASGAPYEQYF.

This clone showed up just once. The rearrangement joins TRBV19 to TRBJ2-1; 9 bases align to TRBD2. V trimming: 3 bases; J trimming: 9 bases; junction bases outside the gene matches: 3. This CDR3 is built from 13 residues. CDR1 is LNHDA, CDR2 SQIVND, per germline (reference sequence). CDR3: CASSMGLASEQFF. The CDR3 DNA reads as TGTGCCAGTAGTATGGGACTAGCTTCTGAGCAGTTCTTC.

Only one count was recorded for this clone. The chain employs TRBV5-1 and TRBJ2-3, with 8 nucleotides matching TRBD2. There are 14 residues in the CDR3. Germline V gene sequence: CDR1 SGHRS, CDR2 YFSETQ. V dropped 0 bases and J dropped 6; count of bases not matched to a gene: 3. The CDR3 spells CASSLGTSPDTQYF. In DNA, the CDR3 is TGCGCCAGCAGCTTGGGGACTAGCCCCGATACGCAGTATTTT.

The chain has TRBV7-8 and TRBJ2-7; 7 bases fit TRBD1. Germline CDR1 is SGHVS and CDR2 is FQNEAQ. The J segment lost 0 bases and the V segment lost 3 bases, leaving 5 bases of the junction unmatched. This CDR3 region has 15 residues. The CDR3 region is CASSFSGTDSYEQYF. Here the CDR3 DNA reads TGTGCCAGCAGCTTCTCCGGGACAGACTCCTACGAGCAGTACTTC.

This chain links TRBV2 with TRBJ2-1, with 12 nucleotides matching TRBD2. The germline gives CDR1 SNHLY, CDR2 FYNNEI. The CDR3 is made up of 15 amino acids. The J segment lost 4 bases and the V segment lost 3 bases, leaving 1 base of the junction unmatched. The CDR3 coding sequence is TGTGCCAGCAGTGAGGGACTAGCGGGTTACAATGAGCAGTTCTTC. Amino acid sequence: CASSEGLAGYNEQFF.

There are a few counts of this clone. V is TRBV3-1 (or the pseudogene TRBV3-2) and J is TRBJ1-1; D is ambiguous. CDR3 length: 14 amino acids. Trimming took 0 bases from V and 8 from J, leaving 13 bases between them. Germline assignment: CDR1 LGHDT and CDR2 YNNKEL (reference sequence). The CDR3 nucleotides read TGTGCCAGCAGCCAAGAGAGGAGGTGGGCCGAAGCTTTCTTT. Amino acid sequence: CASSQERRWAEAFF.

The gene calls are TRBV30 and TRBJ2-1; D is perhaps TRBD2 (7 bases). With 4 bases removed from V and 9 bases from J, the gap between germline ends came to 22 bases. CDR3 length: 15 amino acids. The germline V gene has CDR1 GTSNPN and CDR2 SVGIG (reference sequence). As DNA, the CDR3 is TGTGCCTGGACCGAGGGGGGGAGCCTGTCTTCTGAGCAGTTCTTC. It encodes CAWTEGGSLSSEQFF.